Here is one T cell receptor (beta chain) with its context. Antigen specificity is unknown. This sample is part of a study of CD8 T cells in ankylosing spondylitis. Overall study findings and caveats: Characteristic of ankylosing spondylitis blood, it appeared, was a TCR beta motif comprising eight highly homologous variants. Earlier literature documents some of the motif variants in reactive arthritis synovial fluid and blood. CD8+ disease-linked clones were present at relatively low frequencies in blood. Disease-linked clones were reportedly significantly enriched in matched ankylosing spondylitis synovial fluid.

The length of the CDR3 is 14 residues. Germline V gene sequence: CDR1 MNHNS, CDR2 SASEGT. J was trimmed by 1 base and V by 5 bases; bases with no gene match: 4. With molecular barcodes, quantitative 5'-RACE was used to make the TCR beta libraries. TCRdb analysed the 5' RACE reads with MiXCR anew, one entry per CDR3 protein. This table has about 450,000 distinct CDR3 sequences, about 25% appearing once. The chain links TRBV6-1 to TRBJ1-1; 7 bases map to TRBD1. Source material: blood, either unsorted or a sorted T cell fraction (not recorded which). The sequence derives from a male donor with ankylosing spondylitis. The CDR3 DNA reads as TGTGCCAGCAGTCGAAACAGGGGGAACACTGAAGCTTTCTTT. It codes for CASSRNRGNTEAFF.